The 21 T cell receptor beta chains reported below all come from one sample, sequenced in a study of T cell responses to AZD1222 COVID-19 vaccine. Method: immunoSEQ multiplex PCR; TCRdb's copy keeps in-frame clones and lacks some. The data show roughly 100,000 clones, 89% seen once. Sequences were derived from peripheral blood, sampled on day 0 of AZD1222 vaccination. These receptors were obtained from an adult in good health.

This clone was seen a handful of times. The CDR3: CATSPAGDRPQHF. CDR3 DNA sequence: TGTGCCACCAGCCCGGCGGGGGATCGGCCCCAGCATTTT. The V call is TRBV15, the J call TRBJ1-5, with a weak D call TRBD1 (5 bases). The CDR3 is 13 residues long. Germline V gene data show CDR1 as LNHNV and CDR2 as YYDKDF (reference sequence). V shed 5 bases and J shed 9 bases, with 14 bases lying between them.

This chain uses TRBV6-2 or TRBV6-3 with TRBJ1-2, with 7 bases matching TRBD1. J gave up 5 bases and V 4 bases, and 7 bases lay outside the gene matches. Germline CDR1 MNHEY, CDR2 SVGEGT. The CDR3 contains 14 residues. The CDR3 sequence: CASSSLGQAYGYTF. In DNA form, the CDR3 reads TGTGCCAGCAGTTCCCTTGGACAGGCTTATGGCTACACCTTC.

The genes are TRBV4-1 and TRBJ2-1; D not certain. The CDR3 contains 13 residues. Looked up from germline, CDR1 is MGHRA and CDR2 is YSYEKL. Between the trimmed V and J ends, which lost 4 bases and 6 bases, there was a span of 10 bases. The CDR3 spells CASSPPRSNEQFF. CDR3 bases: TGCGCCAGCAGCCCACCCCGGAGCAATGAGCAGTTCTTC.

In DNA form, the CDR3 reads TGTGCCAGCCGACCCGACAGGGTGGCGGATCAGCCCCAGCATTTT. As protein: CASRPDRVADQPQHF. The chain combines TRBV28 with TRBJ1-5, with 7 positions matching TRBD1. CDR1 MDHEN and CDR2 SYDVKM come from the germline V gene. The CDR3 consists of 15 residues. V was clipped by 8 bases and J by 5 bases; unmatched bases: 12.

This chain joins TRBV25-1 and TRBJ1-2; 9 nucleotides line up with TRBD1. Germline loops: CDR1 MGHDK, CDR2 SYGVNS. V lost 8 bases and J lost 6; bases outside the gene matches: 1. This CDR3 has 11 residues. The CDR3 DNA is TGTGCCAGCGGGACAGGGCATGGCTACACCTTC. This gives the protein CASGTGHGYTF.

This rearrangement joins TRBV7-9 to TRBJ1-1; no clear D. The V and J ends lost 7 bases and 3 bases respectively, with 18 bases between them. The germline gives CDR1 SEHNR, CDR2 FQNEAQ (reference sequence). The CDR3 runs to 15 residues. The CDR3, as DNA: TGTGCCAGCAACGTAAAGGCCTCCCGGGACACTGAAGCTTTCTTT. Residues: CASNVKASRDTEAFF.

This sequence joins TRBV6-5 and TRBJ1-6, with a possible D match to TRBD1 (5 bases). The V end lost 4 bases, the J end lost 6 bases, and 7 bases lay between the germline ends. In germline, CDR1 is MNHEY, CDR2 SVGAGI. The CDR3 contains 13 residues. The CDR3 is CASSSGRNSPLHF. CDR3 DNA: TGTGCCAGCAGTTCGGGGCGTAATTCACCCCTCCACTTT.

The genes are TRBV18 and TRBJ2-7, with TRBD1 identical over 9 bases. V lost 6 bases to trimming and J lost 2 bases; unmatched junction nucleotides: 8. The length of the CDR3 is 15 residues. Germline V lookup: CDR1 KGHSH, CDR2 LQKENI. CDR3 sequence (DNA): TGTGCCAGCTCGCCGGACAGGGGCATTCCCTACGAGCAGTACTTC. The encoded protein is CASSPDRGIPYEQYF.

V and J are TRBV27 and TRBJ2-7; D not certain. With 5 bases removed from V and 0 bases from J, the gap between germline ends came to 11 bases. Per the germline V gene, CDR1 is MNHEY and CDR2 is SMNVEV (reference sequence). This CDR3 region has 14 residues. The CDR3 bases are TGTGCCAGCAGTCCCCTAAGGAGCTCCTACGAGCAGTACTTC. It translates to CASSPLRSSYEQYF.

The genes are TRBV4-1 and TRBJ1-1; D is unresolved. Between the trimmed V and J ends, which lost 4 bases and 0 bases, there was a span of 12 bases. The germline CDR1 and CDR2 sequences are MGHRA and YSYEKL. The CDR3 covers 15 residues. CDR3: CASSPTTSLNTEAFF. CDR3 nucleotide sequence: TGCGCCAGCAGCCCAACGACCTCTTTGAACACTGAAGCTTTCTTT.

Here the CDR3 reads CASRERLAVTYEQYF. The CDR3 coding sequence is TGTGCCAGCAGGGAACGACTAGCGGTGACCTACGAGCAGTACTTC. V and J are TRBV2 and TRBJ2-7; TRBD2 matches 9 bases. The CDR3 is 15 residues long. After removal of 6 bases from V and 2 bases from J, the junction contained 8 bases not matched to a gene. Germline V lookup: CDR1 SNHLY, CDR2 FYNNEI.

The chain combines TRBV3-1 (or the pseudogene TRBV3-2) with TRBJ1-1, with a weak D call TRBD1 (5 bases). The CDR3 contains 16 residues. The germline gives CDR1 LGHDT, CDR2 YNNKEL (reference sequence). The V end was cut by 0 bases, the J end by 1 base, with 12 bases between. The CDR3 region has the DNA TGTGCCAGCAGCCAAGAATTCGGGACGGGGAACACTGAAGCTTTCTTT. Amino acid sequence: CASSQEFGTGNTEAFF.

V gene TRBV27 combines with J gene TRBJ2-7; tentatively, D is TRBD1 (5 bases). Germline loops: CDR1 MNHEY, CDR2 SMNVEV (reference sequence). CDR3 length: 16 residues. V shed 2 bases and J shed 2 bases, with 16 bases lying between them. CDR3 nucleotides: TGTGCCAGCAGTTTAAGTCAGGGTCACTATACCTACGAGCAGTACTTC. Translation: CASSLSQGHYTYEQYF.

In this sample, this clone turned up a few times. The CDR3: CASSQNPYGYTF. The CDR3 nucleotides read TGTGCCAGCAGCCAAAACCCATATGGCTACACCTTC. The chain recombines TRBV14 with TRBJ1-2, with D uncertain. The CDR3 extends over 12 amino acids. In germline, CDR1 is SGHDN, CDR2 FVKESK. The V end was cut by 2 bases, the J end by 5 bases, with 6 bases between. Together with reference TRBV14 and TRBJ1-2, the CDR3 gives the full variable domain: EAGVTQFPSHSVIEKGQTVTLRCDPISGHDNLYWYRRVMGKEIKFLLHFVKESKQDESGMPNNRFLAERTGGTYSTLKVQPAELEDSGVYFCASSQNPYGYTFGSGTRLTVV.

V usage is TRBV7-2 and J usage is TRBJ2-7; TRBD1 matches at 7 bases. Per the germline V gene, CDR1 is SGHTA and CDR2 is FQGNSA. Unmatched junction bases numbered 9, after V lost 1 base and J lost 6 bases. This CDR3 has 15 amino acids. This chain's CDR3 is CASSLETGLVGEQYF. As DNA, the CDR3 is TGTGCCAGCAGCTTAGAGACAGGGCTGGTGGGCGAGCAGTACTTC.

The chain has TRBV16 and TRBJ1-5; 7 nucleotides match TRBD1. Germline V lookup: CDR1 KGHSY, CDR2 FQNENV. This CDR3 has 16 residues. V was pared by 4 bases and J by 11 bases, with 17 bases of the junction left unmatched. The CDR3 here is CASSPTLGRGPAAQHF. The CDR3 DNA sequence: TGTGCCAGCAGCCCCACGCTCGGGAGGGGGCCCGCAGCCCAGCATTTT.

The table lists this clone with a count of one. The V and J genes are TRBV20-1 and TRBJ1-1; D not certain. The CDR3 has 11 residues. V was clipped by 0 bases and J by 11 bases, with 10 bases between them. Germline lookup yields CDR1 DFQATT and CDR2 SNEGSKA (reference sequence). This CDR3 is CSARDDPQAFF. The DNA for the CDR3 is TGCAGTGCTAGAGATGACCCGCAGGCTTTCTTT.

The rearrangement joins TRBV2 to TRBJ1-4; 8 nucleotides agree with TRBD1. Trimming cost V 7 bases and J 4 bases; bases outside gene matches: 8. Germline assignment: CDR1 SNHLY and CDR2 FYNNEI. CDR3 size: 15 residues. The CDR3, as DNA: TGTGCCAGCAAACCGGGACAGGAGTTTAATGAAAAACTGTTTTTT. Translation: CASKPGQEFNEKLFF.

The chain combines TRBV30 with TRBJ2-7, with D perhaps TRBD1 (7 bases). Trimming stripped 2 bases from V and 4 bases from J, with 12 bases between. CDR1 is GTSNPN, CDR2 SVGIG, per germline (reference sequence). The CDR3 has 13 residues. DNA for the CDR3: TGTGCCTGGAGTTCGGAGGGGGCTTACGAGCAGTACTTC. Its translation: CAWSSEGAYEQYF.

V is TRBV9 and J is TRBJ2-7; 7 bases agree with TRBD1. This CDR3 is 13 amino acids long. The V gene's germline CDR1 is SGDLS and CDR2 YYNGEE. J lost 3 bases, V lost 0 bases, and 0 bases had no gene match. CDR3 amino acids: CASSVDRGYEQYF. CDR3 coding DNA: TGTGCCAGCAGCGTAGACAGGGGCTACGAGCAGTACTTC.

The V call is TRBV2, the J call TRBJ1-6; no definite D call. The CDR3 totals 16 residues. Deletions cut 4 bases from V and 4 bases from J, with 14 bases between. CDR1 and CDR2 (germline): SNHLY, FYNNEI. This CDR3 is CASSVSRARYNSPLHF. The CDR3 nucleotides read TGTGCCAGCAGTGTGAGCCGGGCTCGATATAATTCACCCCTCCACTTT.